Sequencing of this TCR beta chain was carried out in a study of T cell changes during pregnancy in multiple sclerosis. In its sample, this clone was seen once. TCRdb's table, derived via immunoSEQ multiplex PCR, lists solely in-frame clones and lacks some. The profile shows some 73,000 clones, roughly 92% of them singletons. Germline assignment: CDR1 SGHRS and CDR2 YFSETQ. This CDR3 has 17 residues. V shed 5 bases, J shed 1 base, and the junction held 6 bases outside the gene matches. The source was peripheral blood, collected in the third trimester of pregnancy. V and J are TRBV5-1 and TRBJ2-3; 14 bases are shared with TRBD2. The sequence came from a female donor in good health, enrolled as a control in a pregnancy study. This CDR3 reads CASSRTSGRYGTDTQYF. The CDR3 DNA reads as TGCGCCAGCAGTCGGACTAGCGGGAGGTACGGCACAGATACGCAGTATTTT. Variable domain in full (rest from reference TRBV5-1 and TRBJ2-3): KAGVTQTPRYLIKTRGQQVTLSCSPISGHRSVSWYQQTPGQGLQFLFEYFSETQRNKGNFPGRFSGRQFSNSRSEMNVSTLELGDSALYLCASSRTSGRYGTDTQYFGPGTRLTVL.